This entry lists 20 T cell receptor beta chains sequenced from one sample in a study of T-cell memory formation after mild COVID-19. TCRdb independently ran MiXCR on the 5' RACE reads; one entry per CDR3 protein. This table holds 200,000 to 250,000 distinct CDR3 sequences, 16% found once. Material: PBMCs or a T cell subset sorted from them (not recorded which). The receptors here all came from a man aged 18 to 35 who had mild COVID-19 (a few samples of this study predate the infection). Cell type and time point are not known.

In this sample, this clonotype turned up many times. The V and J genes are TRBV18 and TRBJ2-7; 7 positions agree with TRBD1. Per germline, CDR1 KGHSH and CDR2 LQKENI. V gave up 6 bases and J gave up 6 bases; unmatched junction bases: 14. The CDR3 totals 15 residues. In DNA, the CDR3 is TGTGCCAGCTCTCTCGACAGGGCTTCCGTACGCGAGCAGTACTTC. Its protein product is CASSLDRASVREQYF.

This rearrangement joins TRBV5-5 to TRBJ2-6; perhaps TRBD2 as D (7 bases). The V gene's germline CDR1 is SGHKS and CDR2 YYEKEE (reference sequence). With 0 bases removed from V and 0 bases from J, the gap between germline ends came to 16 bases. The CDR3 covers 19 residues. CDR3 residues: CASSLASGQSSSGANVLTF. The DNA of the CDR3 is TGTGCCAGCAGCTTGGCTAGCGGACAGTCTTCCTCTGGGGCCAACGTCCTGACTTTC.

This clonotype was seen only a few times. This chain's CDR3 is CASSEWGRPQHF. The CDR3, as DNA: TGTGCCAGCAGTGAGTGGGGACGGCCCCAGCATTTT. The V call is TRBV6-1, the J call TRBJ1-5, with D possibly TRBD1 on 5 matching bases. Germline V gives CDR1 MNHNS, CDR2 SASEGT. CDR3 length: 12 amino acids. V was pared by 3 bases and J by 9 bases, with 9 bases between.

This clonotype has only a few counts. The chain is built from TRBV4-3 and TRBJ1-4; possibly TRBD1 for D (5 bases). Between the trimmed V and J ends, which lost 5 bases and 1 base, there was a span of 14 bases. Germline V gene data show CDR1 as LGHNA and CDR2 as YSLEER. The CDR3 sequence is 16 residues long. The CDR3 here is CASSVQGGGTNEKLFF. CDR3 in DNA: TGCGCCAGCAGCGTTCAGGGCGGAGGAACTAATGAAAAACTGTTTTTT.

The chain joins TRBV6-2 or TRBV6-3 to TRBJ2-7; 9 bases map to TRBD1. V trimming: 0 bases; J trimming: 6 bases; junction bases outside the gene matches: 6. The germline CDR1 and CDR2 sequences are MNHEY and SVGEGT. CDR3 size: 15 residues. CDR3 bases: TGTGCCAGCAGTTACTCGGGGACAGGGACTCTCGAGCAGTACGTC. It yields the protein CASSYSGTGTLEQYV.

In its sample, this clonotype was seen many times. This rearrangement joins TRBV5-1 to TRBJ1-1, with D tentatively TRBD1 (5 bases). The CDR3 spans 13 residues. The V gene's germline CDR1 is SGHRS and CDR2 YFSETQ. Deletions cut 5 bases from V and 5 bases from J, with 13 bases between. The CDR3 loop reads CASRSGARTEAFF. The CDR3 DNA reads as TGCGCCAGCAGATCTGGGGCTCGGACTGAAGCTTTCTTT.

This clonotype was seen more than once but under ten times. The V call is TRBV12-3 or TRBV12-4, the J call TRBJ1-2; D is possibly TRBD1 (6 bases). Trimming took off 5 bases at V and 7 bases at J, with 8 bases between the two ends. The CDR3 runs 11 residues. CDR3 protein: CASSRTVGYTF. As DNA, the CDR3 is TGTGCCAGCAGTCGGACAGTTGGCTACACCTTC.

This clonotype was recorded a few times. CDR3 protein: CASSFPESALFF. For the CDR3, the DNA is TGTGCCAGCAGCTTTCCCGAATCAGCACTGTTTTTT. The J gene is TRBJ1-4, the V gene TRBV7-9; D remains ambiguous. V gave up 3 bases and J gave up 13 bases, with 12 bases separating them. The CDR3 runs 12 residues. The germline V gene encodes CDR1 SEHNR and CDR2 FQNEAQ (reference sequence).

This chain links TRBV20-1 with TRBJ2-7; perhaps TRBD1 as D (6 bases). Trimming pared 4 bases from V and 2 bases from J, leaving 9 bases between. The CDR3 runs 12 residues. Looked up from germline, CDR1 is DFQATT and CDR2 is SNEGSKA (reference sequence). CDR3 sequence reads: CSAKGEPYEQYV. The CDR3 DNA reads TGCAGTGCTAAGGGGGAGCCCTACGAGCAGTACGTC.

The gene calls are TRBV5-1 and TRBJ2-5; TRBD2 aligns across 8 bases. The CDR3 has 19 residues. The germline V gene encodes CDR1 SGHRS and CDR2 YFSETQ. With 4 bases clipped from V and 4 bases from J, the junction kept 21 bases outside the gene matches. In DNA, the CDR3 is TGCGCCAGCAGCCCAGCCCCCGAAGTGGCGGGGGGTCTGGGAGAGACCCAGTACTTC. This encodes CASSPAPEVAGGLGETQYF.

The rearrangement uses TRBV30 and TRBJ2-1; D possibly corresponds to TRBD1 (5 bases). This CDR3 has 14 residues. In germline, CDR1 is GTSNPN, CDR2 SVGIG (reference sequence). V was trimmed by 2 bases and J by 4 bases, leaving 12 bases between them. CDR3 residues: CAWSRTSKYNEQFF. CDR3 sequence (DNA): TGTGCCTGGAGTAGGACAAGCAAGTACAATGAGCAGTTCTTC.

The chain couples TRBV2 to TRBJ2-1; 10 bases agree with TRBD2. With 6 bases clipped from V and 4 bases from J, the junction kept 6 bases outside the gene matches. The CDR3 extends over 15 amino acids. Per germline, CDR1 SNHLY and CDR2 FYNNEI. CDR3 nucleotide sequence: TGTGCCAGCAGGAGGACTAGCGGTGCTTACAATGAGCAGTTCTTC. Translated, it gives CASRRTSGAYNEQFF. The variable domain in full, completed from reference TRBV2 and TRBJ2-1, reads EPEVTQTPSHQVTQMGQEVILRCVPISNHLYFYWYRQILGQKVEFLVSFYNNEISEKSEIFDDQFSVERPDGSNFTLKIRSTKLEDSAMYFCASRRTSGAYNEQFFGPGTRLTVL.

The sample holds a few counts of this clonotype. The chain joins TRBV28 to TRBJ2-7; tentatively, D is TRBD2 (6 bases). Between the trimmed V and J ends, which lost 7 bases and 3 bases, there was a span of 16 bases. The length of the CDR3 is 14 residues. Per germline, CDR1 MDHEN and CDR2 SYDVKM. CDR3 protein: CASNTATGDYEQYV. Written as DNA, the CDR3 is TGTGCCAGCAATACCGCCACGGGGGACTACGAGCAGTACGTC.

Only a few counts were recorded for this clonotype. The chain has TRBV4-1 and TRBJ2-5, with TRBD2 matching 11 bases. Per germline, CDR1 MGHRA and CDR2 YSYEKL. Trimming took 0 bases from V and 5 from J; bases not matched to a gene: 11. The CDR3 sequence is 18 residues long. The CDR3 protein is CASSQEVLAGGRQETQYF. CDR3 coding DNA: TGCGCCAGCAGCCAAGAAGTCCTAGCGGGGGGACGCCAGGAGACCCAGTACTTC.

As concerns this clonotype: At one end the junction does not follow the germline gene, possibly because of a read error. This rearrangement joins TRBV18 to TRBJ1-5; D not certain. CDR3 length equals 15 residues. Germline V gene data show CDR1 as KGHSH and CDR2 as LQKENI. The CDR3: CASSPRQGGNQPQHF. The CDR3 coding sequence is TGTGCCAGCTCTCCACGCCAAGGTGGCAATCAGCCCCAGCATTTT.

J is TRBJ1-3 and V is TRBV6-1, with D hard to call. Germline V gene data show CDR1 as MNHNS and CDR2 as SASEGT. V lost 4 bases, J lost 2 bases, and 9 bases lay in between. This CDR3 is 14 amino acids long. The CDR3 loop is CASSAVRPGNTIYF. CDR3 in DNA: TGTGCCAGCAGTGCCGTCAGGCCTGGAAACACCATATATTTT.

This clonotype has at least ten counts. The rearrangement uses TRBV4-3 and TRBJ1-6, with D hard to call. Deletions cut 3 bases from V and 9 bases from J, with 12 bases between. Per germline, CDR1 LGHNA and CDR2 YSLEER. CDR3 size: 14 residues. The CDR3 loop reads CASSQGSSISPLHF. In nucleotides, the CDR3 is TGCGCCAGCAGCCAGGGATCCAGTATTTCACCCCTCCACTTT.

This clonotype was recorded a few times. The chain employs TRBV6-5 and TRBJ2-2; D not resolved. CDR1 is MNHEY and CDR2 is SVGAGI in the germline V gene. V lost 4 bases and J lost 3, with 9 bases in between. The CDR3 has 14 amino acids. CDR3 nucleotides: TGTGCCAGCAGTTTCACGGTGTACACCGGGGAGCTGTTTTTT. Translated: CASSFTVYTGELFF.

This clonotype was recorded many times. This chain links TRBV5-5 with TRBJ1-4, with 10 bases identical to TRBD1. CDR3 length: 17 residues. CDR1 and CDR2 (germline): SGHKS, YYEKEE (reference sequence). J was trimmed by 6 bases and V by 3 bases; bases with no gene match: 11. This CDR3 is CASSSSPPGTGDEKLFF. The CDR3 DNA follows: TGTGCCAGCAGCTCATCACCCCCCGGGACAGGGGATGAAAAACTGTTTTTT.

This clonotype was found many times. V usage is TRBV18 and J usage is TRBJ2-7; 7 positions agree with TRBD1. CDR1 and CDR2 from the germline V gene are KGHSH and LQKENI. The V and J ends lost 8 bases and 5 bases, in that order; junction bases with no gene match: 12. The CDR3 is 14 residues long. CDR3 sequence reads: CASVRGQGENEQYF. The CDR3 DNA is TGTGCCAGCGTCCGCGGCCAGGGGGAAAACGAGCAGTACTTC.